These T cell receptor beta chains were read from a single sample in a study of blood T cell repertoires in COVID-19. The repertoire was sequenced with immunoSEQ multiplex PCR; TCRdb's copy has only in-frame clones and lacks some. The sample has approximately 200,000 clones, 80% to 85% seen once. The sequenced sample was peripheral blood. These receptor sequences come from a woman aged 25 to 39 who had recovered from COVID-19. CDR3s include the opening cysteine and the closing phenylalanine or tryptophan.

J gene: TRBJ2-3; V gene: TRBV2; CDR3 length: 14; CDR3 protein: CASSAQGSTDTQYF
J gene: TRBJ1-1; V gene: TRBV6-5; CDR3 length: 15; CDR3 protein: CASSYSGGSDTEAFF
J gene: TRBJ1-4; V gene: TRBV5-6; CDR3 length: 15; CDR3 protein: CASSSPGQGNEKLFF
J gene: TRBJ1-1; V gene: TRBV7-9; CDR3 length: 15; CDR3 protein: CASRTLNSWRTEAFF
J gene: TRBJ1-6; V gene: TRBV5-1; CDR3 length: 15; CDR3 protein: CASSLAGGLNSPLHF
J gene: TRBJ2-3; V gene: TRBV27; CDR3 length: 14; CDR3 protein: CASSPADSTDTQYF
J gene: TRBJ2-3; V gene: TRBV7-2; CDR3 length: 14; CDR3 protein: CASSLARVADTQYF
J gene: TRBJ2-7; V gene: TRBV9; CDR3 length: 13; CDR3 protein: CASSVGPSYEQYF
J gene: TRBJ2-7; V gene: TRBV18; CDR3 length: 14; CDR3 protein: CASSPRMTGDEQYF
J gene: TRBJ2-1; V gene: TRBV19; CDR3 length: 17; CDR3 protein: CASSKTLAVPSYNEQFF
J gene: TRBJ2-3; V gene: TRBV3-1/TRBV3-2; CDR3 length: 16; CDR3 protein: CASSFSQTDRTDTQYF
J gene: TRBJ1-5; V gene: TRBV27; CDR3 length: 19; CDR3 protein: CASSPRQGLGRKPTQPQHF
J gene: TRBJ2-7; V gene: TRBV28; CDR3 length: 13; CDR3 protein: CASKGARGYEQYF
J gene: TRBJ1-1; V gene: TRBV3-1/TRBV3-2; CDR3 length: 15; CDR3 protein: CASSQEHRVNTEAFF
J gene: TRBJ1-6; V gene: TRBV9; CDR3 length: 13; CDR3 protein: CASSDSYNSPLHF
J gene: TRBJ1-5; V gene: TRBV29-1; CDR3 length: 13; CDR3 protein: CSVSGGWDQPQHF
J gene: TRBJ1-3; V gene: TRBV28; CDR3 length: 13; CDR3 protein: CASSSSAGNTIYF
J gene: TRBJ1-1; V gene: TRBV5-1; CDR3 length: 14; CDR3 protein: CASSQLGTGTEAFF
J gene: TRBJ2-1; V gene: TRBV11-2; CDR3 length: 16; CDR3 protein: CASSFRGTSGTFRQFF
J gene: TRBJ2-5; V gene: TRBV28; CDR3 length: 19; CDR3 protein: CASSLLSLGSGRHQETQYF
J gene: TRBJ2-1; V gene: TRBV15; CDR3 length: 18; CDR3 protein: CATSRALAGAGSYNEQFF
J gene: TRBJ2-7; V gene: TRBV15; CDR3 length: 13; CDR3 protein: CATSRRQVGEQYF
J gene: TRBJ2-3; V gene: TRBV2; CDR3 length: 15; CDR3 protein: CASSVGSGGGDTQYF
J gene: TRBJ2-4; V gene: TRBV29-1; CDR3 length: 12; CDR3 protein: CSGHRGGNIQYF
J gene: TRBJ2-5; V gene: TRBV19; CDR3 length: 15; CDR3 protein: CASSIGQGARETQYF
J gene: TRBJ2-7; V gene: TRBV19; CDR3 length: 12; CDR3 protein: CASSFRGYEQYF
J gene: TRBJ2-2; V gene: TRBV11-3; CDR3 length: 14; CDR3 protein: CASSAGLDTGELFF
J gene: TRBJ1-1; V gene: TRBV12-5; CDR3 length: 18; CDR3 protein: CASGPFGGAGRKNTEAFF
J gene: TRBJ2-1; V gene: TRBV5-1; CDR3 length: 13; CDR3 protein: CASSSQGAQEQFF
J gene: TRBJ2-3; V gene: TRBV19; CDR3 length: 16; CDR3 protein: CASSIRGTPSTDTQYF
J gene: TRBJ1-6; V gene: TRBV27; CDR3 length: 15; CDR3 protein: CASSLRTDYNSPLHF
J gene: TRBJ2-1; V gene: TRBV5-1; CDR3 length: 20; CDR3 protein: CASSLGTGIIEPSSYNEQFF
J gene: TRBJ2-1; V gene: TRBV29-1; CDR3 length: 14; CDR3 protein: CSVDAGDPYNEQFF
J gene: TRBJ1-1; V gene: TRBV3-1/TRBV3-2; CDR3 length: 16; CDR3 protein: CASSQDWTGSYAEAFF
J gene: TRBJ2-7; V gene: TRBV29-1; CDR3 length: 16; CDR3 protein: CSVAGTGEGLGYEQYF
J gene: TRBJ2-1; V gene: TRBV25-1; CDR3 length: 12; CDR3 protein: CASSGGRGEQFF
J gene: TRBJ2-3; V gene: TRBV7-9; CDR3 length: 16; CDR3 protein: CASSLASGTSTDTQYF
J gene: TRBJ1-1; V gene: TRBV13; CDR3 length: 15; CDR3 protein: CASSLGGLLNTEAFF
J gene: TRBJ2-7; V gene: TRBV2; CDR3 length: 14; CDR3 protein: CASSRAQGPYEQYF
J gene: TRBJ1-4; V gene: TRBV6-6; CDR3 length: 16; CDR3 protein: CASSYKPGTRDEKLFF
J gene: TRBJ2-7; V gene: TRBV18; CDR3 length: 11; CDR3 protein: CASRGDYEQYF